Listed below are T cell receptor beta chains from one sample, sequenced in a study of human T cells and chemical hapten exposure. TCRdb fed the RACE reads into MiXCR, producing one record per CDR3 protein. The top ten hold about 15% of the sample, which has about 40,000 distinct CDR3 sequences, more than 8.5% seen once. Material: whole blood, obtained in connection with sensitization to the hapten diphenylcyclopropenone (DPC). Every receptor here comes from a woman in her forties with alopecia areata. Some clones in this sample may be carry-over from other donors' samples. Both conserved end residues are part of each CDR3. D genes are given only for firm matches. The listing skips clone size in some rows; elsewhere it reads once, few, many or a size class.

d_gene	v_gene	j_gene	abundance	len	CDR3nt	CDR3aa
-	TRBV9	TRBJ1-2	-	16	TGTGCCAGCAGCGTACATGGGGCAGGATCTAACTATGGCTACACCTTC	CASSVHGAGSNYGYTF
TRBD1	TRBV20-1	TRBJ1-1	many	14	TGCAGTGCTAGCACCACAGGGGCGAACACTGAAGCTTTCTTT	CSASTTGANTEAFF
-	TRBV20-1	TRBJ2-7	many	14	TGCAGTGCTAGGCCGGCAGGGGCTTCCCTCGAGCAGTACTTC	CSARPAGASLEQYF
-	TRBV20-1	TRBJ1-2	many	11	TGCAGTGCTAAGGGGAACTATGGCTACACCTTC	CSAKGNYGYTF
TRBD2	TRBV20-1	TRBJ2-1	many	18	TGCAGTGCTAGAGGTTTCCGGGGACTAGCGGGTATCCCCGAGGAGCAGTTCTTC	CSARGFRGLAGIPEEQFF
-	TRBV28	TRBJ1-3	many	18	TGTGCCAGCAGTTTCTATACAAAGGGACACAGCTCTGGAAACACCATATATTTT	CASSFYTKGHSSGNTIYF
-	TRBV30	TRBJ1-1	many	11	TGTGCCTGGAGGTTCAATTCTGAAGCTTTCTTT	CAWRFNSEAFF
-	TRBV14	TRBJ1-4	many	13	TGTGCCAGCAGCCAAGATGTGGGCCTAAAACTGTTTTTT	CASSQDVGLKLFF
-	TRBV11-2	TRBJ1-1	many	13	TGTGCCAGCAGCTCCGGACAGTACACTGAAGCTTTCTTT	CASSSGQYTEAFF
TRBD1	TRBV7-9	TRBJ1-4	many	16	TGTGCCAGCAGCAGAACCACAGGGGCAACTAATGAAAAACTGTTTTTT	CASSRTTGATNEKLFF
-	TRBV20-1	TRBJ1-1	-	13	TGCAGTGGGTGGCTGGGCTTAAACACTGAAGCTTTCTTT	CSGWLGLNTEAFF
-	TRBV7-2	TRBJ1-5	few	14	TGTGCCAGCAGCCGGGACGGCGTAAATCAGCCCCAGCATTTT	CASSRDGVNQPQHF
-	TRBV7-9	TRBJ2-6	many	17	TGTGCCAGCAGCACCAAGTACGGCCGCTCGGGGGCCAACGTCCTGACTTTC	CASSTKYGRSGANVLTF
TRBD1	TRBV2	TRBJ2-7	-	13	TGTGCCAGCTCCGGGACAGGGATCCACGAGCAGTACTTC	CASSGTGIHEQYF
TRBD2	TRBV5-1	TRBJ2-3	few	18	TGCGCCAGCAGTCCCTCCTGGACTAGCGGGGGCCTCACAGATACGCAGTATTTT	CASSPSWTSGGLTDTQYF
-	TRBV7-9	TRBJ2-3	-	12	TGTGCCAGCAGCTTATCGGCCCGTACGCAGTATTTT	CASSLSARTQYF
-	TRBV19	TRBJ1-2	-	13	TGTGCCAGTAGGGGACGGCCGAACTATGGCTACACCTTC	CASRGRPNYGYTF
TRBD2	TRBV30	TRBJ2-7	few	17	TGTGCCTGGCCCTCAACCCGGGGGGGTTACGGGTCCTACGAGCAGTACTTC	CAWPSTRGGYGSYEQYF
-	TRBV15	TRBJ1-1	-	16	TGTGCCACCAGCAGAGATCTCAGAGGGGGGAACACTGAAGCTTTCTTT	CATSRDLRGGNTEAFF
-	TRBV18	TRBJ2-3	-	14	TGTGCCAGCTCACCCAAAAGCCTGGCAGATACGCAGTATTTT	CASSPKSLADTQYF
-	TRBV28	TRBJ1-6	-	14	TGTGCCAGCAGTTTAATCCAGCTTAATTCACCCCTCCACTTT	CASSLIQLNSPLHF
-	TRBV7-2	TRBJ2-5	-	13	TGTGCCAGCAGCCTGGGAAGAGACGAGACCCAGTACTTC	CASSLGRDETQYF
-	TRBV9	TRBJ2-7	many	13	TGTGCCAGCAGCCCTAATTCCCCACACGAGCAGTACTTC	CASSPNSPHEQYF
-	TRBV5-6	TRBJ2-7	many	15	TGTGCCAGCAGCTTGTCGGCAGGGAAATGGGACGAGCAGTACTTC	CASSLSAGKWDEQYF
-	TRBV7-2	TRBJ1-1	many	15	TGTGCCAGCAGCTTAGCGATAGGGGCAGGCACTGAAGCTTTCTTT	CASSLAIGAGTEAFF
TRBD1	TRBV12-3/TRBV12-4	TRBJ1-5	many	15	TGTGCCAGCAGTCGGGACAGGGCCAGCAATCAGCCCCAGCATTTT	CASSRDRASNQPQHF
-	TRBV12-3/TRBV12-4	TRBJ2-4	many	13	TGTGCCAGCAGTTTCGACCTAGAAAACATTCAGTACTTC	CASSFDLENIQYF
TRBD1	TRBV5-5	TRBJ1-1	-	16	TGTGCCAGCAGTTCTCGGCCGGGACAGGGGAACACTGAAGCTTTCTTT	CASSSRPGQGNTEAFF
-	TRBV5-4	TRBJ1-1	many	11	TGTGCCAGCAGCCAGGGGACTGAAGCTTTCTTT	CASSQGTEAFF
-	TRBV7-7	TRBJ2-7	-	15	TGTGCCAGCAGCTTAGGTCCAGGGCAGTCCTACGAGCAGTACTTC	CASSLGPGQSYEQYF
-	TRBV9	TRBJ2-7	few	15	TGTGCCAGCAGCGTAGGCGGTAGGGGGAACGACGAGCAGTACTTC	CASSVGGRGNDEQYF
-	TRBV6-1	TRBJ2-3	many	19	TGTGCCAGCACCGTCGACAGGATGACCCCCTATCGACCCACAGATACGCAGTATTTT	CASTVDRMTPYRPTDTQYF
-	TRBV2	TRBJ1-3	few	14	TGTGCCAGCAGTTACGACAGATCTGGAAACACCATATATTTT	CASSYDRSGNTIYF
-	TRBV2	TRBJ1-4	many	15	TGTGCCAGCAGAGCCCCAGGGGCCCGGAGAGAAAAACTGTTTTTT	CASRAPGARREKLFF
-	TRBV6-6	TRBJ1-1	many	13	TGTGCCAGCAGTGCCTCATCTGGGTCTGAAGCTTTCTTT	CASSASSGSEAFF
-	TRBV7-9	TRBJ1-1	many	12	TGTGCCAGCAGCTTAGTGGGGGCTGAAGCTTTCTTT	CASSLVGAEAFF
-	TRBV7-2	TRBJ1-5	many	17	TGTGCCAGCAGCCTAGAGCGGTCGGGCAGGGGCAATCAGCCCCAGCATTTT	CASSLERSGRGNQPQHF
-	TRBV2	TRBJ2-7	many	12	TGTGCCAGCGTCAGCGCGTCCTACGAGCAGTACTTC	CASVSASYEQYF
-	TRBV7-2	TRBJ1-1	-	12	TGTGCCAGCAGCTTGGATAGCACTGAAGCTTTCTTT	CASSLDSTEAFF
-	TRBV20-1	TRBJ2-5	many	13	TGCAGTGCTAGACAGCTAGCCTTGGAGACCCAGTACTTC	CSARQLALETQYF
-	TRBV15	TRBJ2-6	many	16	TGTGCCACCAGCAGAGAACGGGACTCTGGGGCCAACGTCCTGACTTTC	CATSRERDSGANVLTF
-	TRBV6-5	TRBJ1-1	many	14	TGTGCCAGCAGTTCCATCTTCAGAAGTATTGAAGCTTTCTTT	CASSSIFRSIEAFF
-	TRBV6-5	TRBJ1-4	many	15	TGTGCCAGCAGTTCCCCCATTGCAACTAATGAAAAACTGTTTTTT	CASSSPIATNEKLFF
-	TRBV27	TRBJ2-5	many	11	TGTGCCAGTGTCCGGACGGAGACCCAGTACTTC	CASVRTETQYF
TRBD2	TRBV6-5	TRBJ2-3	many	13	TGTGCCAGCAAGCGGGGGGCCACAGATACGCAGTATTTT	CASKRGATDTQYF
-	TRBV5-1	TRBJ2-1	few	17	TGCGCCAGCAGCCCACCCACGACAGGGAGGGCCTACAATGAGCAGTTCTTC	CASSPPTTGRAYNEQFF
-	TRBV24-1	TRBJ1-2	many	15	TGTGCCACCAGTAACCGGGACAACGGAAGGGATGGCTACACCTTC	CATSNRDNGRDGYTF
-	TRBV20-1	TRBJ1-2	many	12	TGCAGTGCTAGAGAAGAGCGCTATGGCTACACCTTC	CSAREERYGYTF
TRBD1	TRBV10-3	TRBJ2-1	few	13	TGTGCCATCAGCCTAGACAGGGGCAATGAGCAGTTCTTC	CAISLDRGNEQFF
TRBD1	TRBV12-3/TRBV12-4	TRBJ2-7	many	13	TGTGCCAGCAACCCGACAGGGAGCCCCGAGCAGTACTTC	CASNPTGSPEQYF
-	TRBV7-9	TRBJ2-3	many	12	TGTGCCAGCAGCTTAGTTATGGATACGCAGTATTTT	CASSLVMDTQYF
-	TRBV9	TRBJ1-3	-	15	TGTGCCAGCGGCGTAGCCGATCTCTCTGGAAACACCATATATTTT	CASGVADLSGNTIYF
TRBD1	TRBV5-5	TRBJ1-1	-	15	TGTGCCAGCAGCTTGGCCGGGACAGCTGACACTGAAGCTTTCTTT	CASSLAGTADTEAFF
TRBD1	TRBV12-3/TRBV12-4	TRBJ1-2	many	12	TGTGCCAGCAGGTCGACAGGGGTTGGCTACACCTTC	CASRSTGVGYTF
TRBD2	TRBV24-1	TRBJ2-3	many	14	TGTGCCACCAGTGATCCGCTAGCGGGGATCGCGCAGTATTTT	CATSDPLAGIAQYF
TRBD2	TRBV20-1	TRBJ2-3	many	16	TGCAGTGCTAGACTAGCGGGGGGGCACGGCACAGATACGCAGTATTTT	CSARLAGGHGTDTQYF
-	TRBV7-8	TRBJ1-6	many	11	TGTGCCAGCAGCTTCCGTGGACCCCTCCACTTT	CASSFRGPLHF
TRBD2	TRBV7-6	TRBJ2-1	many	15	TGTGCCAGCAACCGGGGGGGGTCAGTTGGCGATGAGCAGTTCTTC	CASNRGGSVGDEQFF
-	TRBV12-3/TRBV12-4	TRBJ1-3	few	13	TGTGCCAGCAGTCCGGGGGCTGGAAACACCATATATTTT	CASSPGAGNTIYF
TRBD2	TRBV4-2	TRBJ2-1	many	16	TGTGCCAGCAGCCCGTCTCTAGCGGGGGGGCGGGATGAGCAGTTCTTC	CASSPSLAGGRDEQFF